What follows are 8 T cell receptor beta chains derived from one specimen sequenced in a study of CD8+CD57+ T cells in acquired aplastic anemia. Genomic DNA, the template, was used for profiling of the TCR beta VDJ and CDR3. TCRdb re-derived calls from the reads in MiXCR, one entry per CDR3 protein. This sample yields 170,000 or so distinct CDR3 sequences, of which less than 65% are seen a single time; under 45% belongs to the top ten. It was patients with CD8+CD57+ cell expansion by flow cytometry who were chosen for sequencing. The material sequenced was sorted CD4+, CD8+, or CD8+CD57+ T cells (not recorded which) from PBMCs. These receptors all come from a human donor with aplastic anemia.

The table lists this clonotype with many counts. V is TRBV5-1 and J is TRBJ2-3; TRBD1 matches at 9 bases. Trimming cost V 5 bases and J 0 bases; bases outside gene matches: 7. CDR3 length: 16 amino acids. CDR1 is SGHRS, CDR2 YFSETQ, per germline. The CDR3: CASRKHRGPSTDTQYF. Here the CDR3 DNA reads TGCGCCAGCAGGAAACACAGGGGGCCTAGCACAGATACGCAGTATTTT.

The chain is built from TRBV19 and TRBJ2-5; no definite D call. Trimming cost V 6 bases and J 2 bases, with 13 bases left between them. CDR1 and CDR2 (germline): LNHDA, SQIVND (reference sequence). This CDR3 contains 14 residues. The CDR3 here is CASRAVDRQETQYF. The CDR3 DNA reads TGTGCCAGTAGAGCCGTTGATAGGCAAGAGACCCAGTACTTC.

As to this clonotype: This may stem from a read error, because a much larger clone lies one nucleotide away. V and J are TRBV12-5 and TRBJ1-2; D remains ambiguous. The CDR3 consists of 12 residues. Germline assignment: CDR1 LGHNT and CDR2 FRNRAP. The CDR3 sequence is CTSGSVNYGYTF. In DNA form, the CDR3 reads TGTACTAGTGGTTCTGTTAACTATGGCTACACCTTC.

The chain recombines TRBV5-1 with TRBJ2-5, with unresolved D. There are 14 residues in the CDR3. Per the germline V gene, CDR1 is SGHRS and CDR2 is YFSETQ. V gave up 7 bases and J gave up 5 bases, with 18 bases separating them. This chain's CDR3 is CASGPPSNGETQYF. CDR3 nucleotides: TGCGCCAGCGGACCCCCCTCAAACGGGGAGACCCAGTACTTC. Using reference TRBV5-1 and TRBJ2-5 for the parts outside the CDR3, the full variable domain is KAGVTQTPRYLIKTRGQQVTLSCSPISGHRSVSWYQQTPGQGLQFLFEYFSETQRNKGNFPGRFSGRQFSNSRSEMNVSTLELGDSALYLCASGPPSNGETQYFGPGTRLLVL.

The V call is TRBV28, the J call TRBJ2-5, with D perhaps TRBD2 (5 bases). The V and J ends lost 8 bases and 4 bases respectively, with 17 bases between them. Per germline, CDR1 MDHEN and CDR2 SYDVKM. The CDR3 loop spans 14 amino acids. The CDR3 protein is CASSPVAGGETQYF. Here the CDR3 DNA reads TGTGCCAGCTCCCCCGTGGCAGGAGGAGAGACCCAGTACTTC.

V and J are TRBV25-1 and TRBJ1-5; no firm D call. CDR1 is MGHDK and CDR2 is SYGVNS in the germline V gene. Trimming took off 1 base at V and 7 bases at J, with 17 bases between the two ends. The CDR3 is 16 residues long. This CDR3 is CASSEWVRLRWQPQHF. In DNA, the CDR3 is TGTGCCAGCAGTGAATGGGTGAGACTCCGGTGGCAGCCCCAGCATTTT. Together with reference TRBV25-1 and TRBJ1-5, the CDR3 gives the full variable domain: EADIYQTPRYLVIGTGKKITLECSQTMGHDKMYWYQQDPGMELHLIHYSYGVNSTEKGDLSSESTVSRIRTEHFPLTLESARPSHTSQYLCASSEWVRLRWQPQHFGDGTRLSIL.

Turning to this clonotype: The junction does not match germline at one end; this may be a read error. V is TRBV12-3 or TRBV12-4 and J is TRBJ1-2, with D perhaps TRBD1 (6 bases). The CDR3 loop spans 12 amino acids. CDR3 loop: CASSWDNDGYTF. The CDR3 DNA sequence: TGTGCAAGCAGCTGGGACAATGATGGCTACACCTTC.

The V gene is TRBV2, the J gene TRBJ1-1; a possible D gene is TRBD1 (5 bases). Germline CDR1 reads SNHLY; CDR2 reads FYNNEI. V lost 10 bases and J 3 bases, leaving 15 bases between the germline ends. The CDR3 loop spans 13 amino acids. Here the CDR3 DNA reads TGTGCCACGATGGACACCACACACACTGAAGCTTTCTTT. Translation gives CATMDTTHTEAFF.